This is a list of T cell receptor beta chains from one sample in a study of shared clonotypes between healthy human individuals. Profiling relied on immunoSEQ multiplex PCR, and the TCRdb table lists in-frame clones only, not all of them. The sample shows 2 million to 2.5 million clones, about 94% of them seen only once. Sequenced sample: naive CD8+ T cells sorted from blood. The source is a young man in good health. Each CDR3 is given with its conserved first and last residue. Each record gives: D gene, clone size, J gene, V gene, CDR3 DNA, CDR3 protein. A D gene is named only where the DNA matches it firmly. Clone sizes are given selectively: once, few, many, or a class where the clone is expanded.

TRBD2	.	TRBJ2-1	TRBV12-5	TGTGCTAGTGGTTCACTAGCGGGAGATTCCAATGAGCAGTTCTTC	CASGSLAGDSNEQFF
TRBD2	.	TRBJ2-3	TRBV27	TGTGCCAGCAGTCCGAAGACTAGCGGGGACACAGATACGCAGTATTTT	CASSPKTSGDTDTQYF
.	.	TRBJ1-6	TRBV7-2	TGTGCCAGCAACGGAGGACGGCAATATAATTCACCCCTCCACTTT	CASNGGRQYNSPLHF
.	.	TRBJ1-1	TRBV5-6	TGTGCCAGCAGCTTGCGGGAGTTCGGAAGAGGGACTGAAGCTTTCTTT	CASSLREFGRGTEAFF
.	.	TRBJ1-3	TRBV30	TGTGCCTGGAACATGGGCTCTGGAAACACCATATATTTT	CAWNMGSGNTIYF
TRBD1	.	TRBJ1-2	TRBV6-5	TGTGCCAGCAACGACAAAGGGACAGGCTATGGCTACACCTTC	CASNDKGTGYGYTF
.	few	TRBJ1-6	TRBV28	TGTGCCAGCAGTCGCACAGGGAGATCCTATAATTCACCCCTCCACTTT	CASSRTGRSYNSPLHF
TRBD1	.	TRBJ2-3	TRBV5-4	TGTGCCAGCAGCCGTTGGGGGACAGGACTTAGGGATACGCAGTATTTT	CASSRWGTGLRDTQYF
.	.	TRBJ2-4	TRBV28	TGTGCCAGCACTCCTGGGGGGTCGAGGTTAGCCAAAAACATTCAGTACTTC	CASTPGGSRLAKNIQYF
.	.	TRBJ1-5	TRBV7-9	TGTGCCAGCAGCTTGGGTCCCAATCAGCCCCAGCATTTT	CASSLGPNQPQHF
TRBD1	.	TRBJ2-7	TRBV5-4	TGTGCCAGCAGCTTTCGGGACAGGCTTCTAGACGAGCAGTACTTC	CASSFRDRLLDEQYF
.	.	TRBJ1-3	TRBV27	TGTGCCAGCAGTACCCATGCAGCGGGGTCGAACACCATATATTTT	CASSTHAAGSNTIYF
TRBD2	.	TRBJ2-7	TRBV2	TGTGCCAGCAATGCTATAGCGGGAGAGGGCTACGAGCAGTACTTC	CASNAIAGEGYEQYF
TRBD1	.	TRBJ2-2	TRBV7-9	TGTGCCAGCAGCTCCCGGGCAGGGGGCACCGGGGAGCTGTTTTTT	CASSSRAGGTGELFF
.	.	TRBJ1-5	TRBV5-4	TGTGCCAGCAGCTTGGGGGGGACACCAAATCAGCCCCAGCATTTT	CASSLGGTPNQPQHF
.	.	TRBJ2-7	TRBV6-5	TGTGCCAGCAGTTACTCACAGGGCCCCTACGAGCAGTACTTC	CASSYSQGPYEQYF
TRBD1	.	TRBJ2-6	TRBV9	TGTGCCAGCAGCGTAGACTTCACAGGGGGCTCTGGGGCCAACGTCCTGACTTTC	CASSVDFTGGSGANVLTF
.	.	TRBJ1-1	TRBV12-5	TGTGCTAGTGGGCATAAAGGGGTGAACACTGAAGCTTTCTTT	CASGHKGVNTEAFF
TRBD1	.	TRBJ2-7	TRBV15	TGTGCCACCAGCAGAGATGACAGGGGGCAGTACTTC	CATSRDDRGQYF
TRBD1	.	TRBJ1-2	TRBV4-1	TGCGCCAGCAGCCCTTGGACAGGGTACTATGGCTACACCTTC	CASSPWTGYYGYTF
.	.	TRBJ2-7	TRBV6-5	TGTGCCAGCGGTCCGGACGGACCATCCTACGAGCAGTACTTC	CASGPDGPSYEQYF
TRBD2	.	TRBJ2-3	TRBV30	TGTGCCTGGAAGACGGGGGGGGTTTTAGATACGCAGTATTTT	CAWKTGGVLDTQYF
.	.	TRBJ2-1	TRBV11-3	TGTGCCAGCAGCTTAGTAGGAGACAATGAGCAGTTCTTC	CASSLVGDNEQFF
.	.	TRBJ2-3	TRBV30	TGTGCCTGGAGTCCCAGGGGTAGCACAGATACGCAGTATTTT	CAWSPRGSTDTQYF
TRBD2	.	TRBJ2-5	TRBV4-3	TGCGCCAGCAGCCAAGATGTTGGGTTAGCGGGACTGGAGACCCAGTACTTC	CASSQDVGLAGLETQYF
TRBD1	few	TRBJ1-2	TRBV5-6	TGTGCCAGCCGCTGGGGGTCCGCGGTGACAGGGGGCGGCTATGGCTACACCTTC	CASRWGSAVTGGGYGYTF
.	.	TRBJ2-5	TRBV5-1	TGCGCCAGCAGCTTGGCAATGGGGTTCCAAGAGACCCAGTACTTC	CASSLAMGFQETQYF
.	.	TRBJ2-2	TRBV7-9	TGTGCCAGCAGCCCCTCGGAGTGGGGCCACGCCGGGGAGCTGTTTTTT	CASSPSEWGHAGELFF
.	.	TRBJ2-7	TRBV28	TGTGCCAGCAGTCCAATACAAAGATCGGGACACCTTCTAGACGAGCAGTACTTC	CASSPIQRSGHLLDEQYF
TRBD2	once	TRBJ2-4	TRBV30	TGTGCCTGGAGTACTAGCGTCAAAAACATTCAGTACTTC	CAWSTSVKNIQYF
.	once	TRBJ2-7	TRBV27	TGTGCCAGCAGTACACAGGGATACGAGCAGTACTTC	CASSTQGYEQYF
TRBD1	.	TRBJ2-7	TRBV6-1	TGTGCCAGCGGGGACAGGCGTCGTTCCTACGAGCAGTACTTC	CASGDRRRSYEQYF
.	.	TRBJ1-1	TRBV11-2	TGTGCCAGCAGCTACTCAGTTGGGTCTGAAGCTTTCTTT	CASSYSVGSEAFF
TRBD2	.	TRBJ2-5	TRBV5-8	TGTGCCAGCAGCGTAGGACTAGGGGAAGAGACCCAGTACTTC	CASSVGLGEETQYF
.	.	TRBJ1-2	TRBV11-2	TGTGCCAGCAGCCCATTACAAAGGGACCGAGATATCTATGGCTACACCTTC	CASSPLQRDRDIYGYTF
.	.	TRBJ2-1	TRBV11-2	TGTGCCAGCAGCTTAGGCTCCTGGGGGGCTAGCGGAAACAATGAGCAGTTCTTC	CASSLGSWGASGNNEQFF
TRBD1	.	TRBJ2-4	TRBV13	TGTGCCAGCAGCCTCGACAGGGCCTGGGACATTCAGTACTTC	CASSLDRAWDIQYF